These 30 T cell receptor beta chains were all obtained from the same sample, sequenced in a study of identical twins. MiXCR was run by TCRdb on the 5' RACE reads, yielding one entry per CDR3 protein. The data contain roughly 570,000 distinct CDR3 sequences, around 9.6% of them singletons. The same sample was also used in a study of yellow fever vaccine responses in identical twins.

Input material: PBMCs. These receptors all come from a woman between 18 and 29 years old in good health.

This clonotype was seen ten or more times. The chain uses TRBV29-1 and TRBJ2-7; 14 positions agree with TRBD2. V shed 1 base, J shed 4 bases, and the junction held 6 bases outside the gene matches. This CDR3 is built from 16 residues. CDR1 and CDR2 from the germline V gene are SQVTM and ANQGSEA. CDR3 sequence (DNA): TGCAGCGTTGAAGGGGGACTAGCGGGAGCTCTTTACGAGCAGTACTTC. Translating gives CSVEGGLAGALYEQYF.

The table lists this clonotype with many counts. The J gene is TRBJ2-7, the V gene TRBV7-2; 8 nucleotides line up with TRBD1. CDR3 length: 14 residues. Trimming took 5 bases from V and 5 from J; bases not matched to a gene: 8. The germline CDR1 and CDR2 sequences are SGHTA and FQGNSA. Here the CDR3 reads CASSTSTGVDEQYF. The CDR3 DNA reads TGTGCCAGCAGCACCTCGACAGGGGTGGACGAGCAGTACTTC.

The rearrangement uses TRBV4-3 and TRBJ2-7; no reliable D call. The germline V gene has CDR1 LGHNA and CDR2 YSLEER. The CDR3 has 14 residues. The ends were cut back, 5 bases at V and 6 bases at J, with 17 bases in the middle. CDR3: CASSAHSGQREQYF. CDR3 nucleotides: TGCGCCAGCAGCGCACATAGTGGGCAGCGCGAGCAGTACTTC.

This clonotype showed up just a few times. This sequence joins TRBV10-2 and TRBJ2-7; TRBD1 is a possible D gene (5 bases). V was cut by 7 bases and J by 3 bases, with 13 bases left in between. Germline loops: CDR1 WSHSY, CDR2 SAAADI. The CDR3 covers 13 residues. The DNA for the CDR3 is TGCGCCAGCATGGGGCGTCGAGACTACGAGCAGTACTTC. This sequence encodes CASMGRRDYEQYF.

This clonotype has at least ten counts. The chain has TRBV20-1 and TRBJ2-7, with D perhaps assigned TRBD1 or TRBD2 (5 bases each). The V gene lost 0 bases and the J gene lost 2 bases, with 11 bases spanning the gap. The germline gives CDR1 DFQATT, CDR2 SNEGSKA (reference sequence). The CDR3 runs 14 residues. As DNA, the CDR3 is TGCAGTGCTAGAGATGGGGGAAAAGCCTACGAGCAGTACTTC. It translates to CSARDGGKAYEQYF.

The chain carries TRBV20-1 and TRBJ2-1; 11 positions match TRBD2. In germline, CDR1 is DFQATT, CDR2 SNEGSKA (reference sequence). The V segment lost 6 bases and the J segment 4 bases; nucleotides outside the gene matches: 8. This CDR3 comprises 15 residues. Here the CDR3 reads CSAEPRLAGYNEQFF. In DNA, the CDR3 is TGCAGTGCGGAACCTCGACTAGCGGGGTACAATGAGCAGTTCTTC.

This rearrangement joins TRBV4-3 to TRBJ2-3; 9 bases line up with TRBD2. The CDR3 is 18 amino acids. V shed 0 bases, J shed 4 bases, and the junction held 11 bases outside the gene matches. Looked up from germline, CDR1 is LGHNA and CDR2 is YSLEER. The CDR3 is CASSQDGRIAGAADTQYF. Here the CDR3 DNA reads TGCGCCAGCAGCCAAGACGGCAGGATAGCGGGAGCGGCAGATACGCAGTATTTT.

This clonotype was detected ten times or more. The chain employs TRBV6-1 and TRBJ1-4, with D possibly matching TRBD1 (5 bases). Germline assignment: CDR1 MNHNS and CDR2 SASEGT. This CDR3 contains 14 residues. V was pared by 6 bases and J by 4 bases, with 12 bases between. This CDR3 is CASRNSGRNEKLFF. The CDR3 DNA follows: TGTGCCAGCAGGAATTCGGGACGTAATGAAAAACTGTTTTTT.

This clonotype was observed at least ten times. This chain connects TRBV12-3 or TRBV12-4 to TRBJ2-5; D assignment may be TRBD1 or TRBD2 (6 bases each). This CDR3 is 15 amino acids long. V lost 5 bases and J lost 2, with 15 bases in between. The CDR3 reads CASSPSRGGQETQYF. The CDR3, as DNA: TGTGCCAGCAGTCCATCCCGAGGGGGGCAAGAGACCCAGTACTTC.

This clonotype was observed a handful of times. The chain couples TRBV29-1 to TRBJ1-1, with no clear D. Germline V gene data show CDR1 as SQVTM and CDR2 as ANQGSEA. This CDR3 region has 12 residues. Trimming cost V 4 bases and J 1 base, with 7 bases left between them. The CDR3 sequence is CSVGRENTEAFF. The CDR3 nucleotides read TGCAGCGTTGGGCGGGAGAACACTGAAGCTTTCTTT.

This clonotype was detected only a few times. The CDR3 region is CASSLSGTMTHEQFF. Written as DNA, the CDR3 is TGTGCCAGCAGTTTATCCGGGACCATGACCCATGAGCAGTTCTTC. V is TRBV27 and J is TRBJ2-1, with D perhaps matching TRBD1 or TRBD2 (5 bases each). The V end was cut by 0 bases, the J end by 8 bases, with 14 bases between. The CDR3 totals 15 residues. Germline-derived CDR1 and CDR2 are MNHEY and SMNVEV (reference sequence).

Ten or more counts support this clonotype. J is TRBJ1-1 and V is TRBV15; 12 bases line up with TRBD1. Germline V gene data show CDR1 as LNHNV and CDR2 as YYDKDF (reference sequence). V was clipped by 5 bases and J by 7 bases; unmatched bases: 5. This CDR3 has 14 residues. CDR3 nucleotide sequence: TGTGCCACCAGCGAGGGACAGGGGGCTTTTGAAGCTTTCTTT. It encodes CATSEGQGAFEAFF.

This clonotype occurred many times. The chain carries TRBV10-3 and TRBJ2-1; 12 bases agree with TRBD1. The CDR3 totals 14 residues. V was pared by 8 bases and J by 8 bases, with 7 bases of the junction left unmatched. Germline loops: CDR1 ENHRY, CDR2 SYGVKD. CDR3 coding DNA: TGTGCCATCCGCCCGGGACAGGGGGCGGATGAGCAGTTCTTC. It encodes CAIRPGQGADEQFF.

The chain has TRBV13 and TRBJ2-1; D call uncertain. Germline-derived CDR1 and CDR2 are PRHDT and FYEKMQ (reference sequence). V dropped 0 bases and J dropped 6 bases, with 9 bases sitting between them. This CDR3 comprises 14 residues. The CDR3 reads CASSLGTSANEQFF. CDR3 nucleotide sequence: TGTGCCAGCAGCTTAGGCACGAGCGCCAATGAGCAGTTCTTC.

This clonotype was counted ten times or more. The J gene is TRBJ2-1, the V gene TRBV6-2 or TRBV6-3; TRBD2 agrees at 11 bases. V lost 6 bases, J lost 5 bases, and 9 bases stayed unmatched. Per the germline V gene, CDR1 is MNHEY and CDR2 is SVGEGT. The CDR3 loop spans 16 amino acids. The CDR3 spells CASSSIPLAGDNEQFF. The CDR3 DNA sequence: TGTGCCAGCAGCTCCATTCCACTAGCGGGAGACAATGAGCAGTTCTTC.

In its sample, this clonotype was seen once. The rearrangement links TRBV11-1 to TRBJ2-4; TRBD1 matches at 7 bases. Germline V gene sequence: CDR1 SGHAT, CDR2 FQDESV (reference sequence). The CDR3 has 16 amino acids. V was pared by 4 bases and J by 2 bases, with 8 bases of the junction left unmatched. As DNA, the CDR3 is TGTGCCAGCAGCTCTCTCGTACAGGGGCCCAAAAACATTCAGTACTTC. Residues: CASSSLVQGPKNIQYF.

This clonotype showed up many times. The chain links TRBV7-3 to TRBJ2-7, with D hard to call. The CDR3 length is 14 residues. The V gene's germline CDR1 is SGHTA and CDR2 FQGTGA. Trimming stripped 5 bases from V and 0 bases from J, with 11 bases between. Here the CDR3 reads CASSPFGGSYEQYF. CDR3 DNA: TGTGCCAGCAGCCCCTTTGGCGGCTCCTACGAGCAGTACTTC.

The sample holds a few counts of this clonotype. The J gene is TRBJ1-4, the V gene TRBV7-2; D not certain. This CDR3 region has 17 residues. The germline V gene has CDR1 SGHTA and CDR2 FQGNSA. V lost 1 base and J lost 13, with 25 bases in between. CDR3: CASSLGAAEGNLGALFF. Here the CDR3 DNA reads TGTGCCAGCAGCTTAGGGGCGGCGGAGGGTAACTTGGGAGCACTGTTTTTT.

This clonotype showed up just a few times. This chain connects TRBV25-1 to TRBJ2-3; TRBD2 matches 9 bases. The CDR3 runs to 15 residues. After removal of 2 bases from V and 4 bases from J, the junction contained 4 bases not matched to a gene. Germline values: CDR1 MGHDK, CDR2 SYGVNS. CDR3 bases: TGTGCCAGCAGTGAAGGTAGCGGGAGACCAGATACGCAGTATTTT. It specifies CASSEGSGRPDTQYF. The entire variable domain, with the rest obtained from reference TRBV25-1 and TRBJ2-3, is as follows: EADIYQTPRYLVIGTGKKITLECSQTMGHDKMYWYQQDPGMELHLIHYSYGVNSTEKGDLSSESTVSRIRTEHFPLTLESARPSHTSQYLCASSEGSGRPDTQYFGPGTRLTVL.

This clonotype was recorded a few times. The J gene is TRBJ2-3, the V gene TRBV25-1; D is uncertain. Germline V gene sequence: CDR1 MGHDK, CDR2 SYGVNS. There are 14 residues in the CDR3. V was shortened by 3 bases and J by 4 bases, with 11 bases between the two germline ends. CDR3 in DNA: TGTGCCAGCAGTGATAAGTGGTACTCAGATACGCAGTATTTT. As protein: CASSDKWYSDTQYF.

This clonotype appeared once. J is TRBJ2-7 and V is TRBV4-3; 13 bases align to TRBD2. V lost 1 base and J lost 4; bases outside the gene matches: 4. Germline CDR1 and CDR2: LGHNA and YSLEER. This CDR3 contains 16 residues. The CDR3 spells CASSQGLAGGIYEQYF. The CDR3 bases are TGCGCCAGCAGCCAAGGACTAGCGGGAGGAATATACGAGCAGTACTTC.

The table lists this clonotype with a few counts. The chain couples TRBV20-1 to TRBJ1-5, with TRBD1 matching 9 bases. V lost 6 bases, J lost 7 bases, and 7 bases stayed unmatched. The CDR3 spans 13 residues. Germline loops: CDR1 DFQATT, CDR2 SNEGSKA (reference sequence). The CDR3 sequence is CSAQTGGDQPQHF. The CDR3 coding sequence is TGCAGTGCCCAAACAGGGGGCGACCAGCCCCAGCATTTT.

V is TRBV25-1 and J is TRBJ2-1, with D perhaps TRBD2 (5 bases). V lost 5 bases, J lost 6 bases, and 20 bases lay in between. The CDR3 loop spans 16 amino acids. In germline, CDR1 is MGHDK, CDR2 SYGVNS. The CDR3 reads CASSPPEGLPGNEQFF. The CDR3 nucleotides read TGTGCCAGCAGTCCCCCTGAGGGTTTACCGGGCAATGAGCAGTTCTTC.

This clonotype was observed a handful of times. The chain employs TRBV27 and TRBJ1-4; D ambiguous. Germline CDR1 MNHEY, CDR2 SMNVEV (reference sequence). V was shortened by 2 bases and J by 10 bases, with 11 bases between the two germline ends. The length of the CDR3 is 13 residues. The CDR3 protein is CASSLRAMGKLFF. CDR3 DNA sequence: TGTGCCAGCAGTTTACGGGCCATGGGAAAACTGTTTTTT.

This clonotype was observed at least ten times. V usage is TRBV7-8 and J usage is TRBJ2-7; TRBD2 aligns across 7 bases. Germline V gene data show CDR1 as SGHVS and CDR2 as FQNEAQ. V lost 1 base and J lost 2; bases outside the gene matches: 8. This CDR3 spans 16 amino acids. This CDR3 is CASSLGGDYATYEQYF. In DNA, the CDR3 is TGTGCCAGCAGCTTAGGAGGGGACTACGCGACCTACGAGCAGTACTTC.

V usage is TRBV6-6 and J usage is TRBJ2-7; 7 nucleotides match TRBD2. The CDR3 is 13 residues long. Per the germline V gene, CDR1 is MNHNY and CDR2 is SVGAGI (reference sequence). V trimming: 8 bases; J trimming: 7 bases; junction bases outside the gene matches: 11. CDR3 residues: CASCNPGGLEQYF. The CDR3 coding sequence is TGTGCCAGCTGCAATCCGGGGGGTTTGGAGCAGTACTTC.

This clonotype has only a few counts. This chain joins TRBV5-1 and TRBJ2-7; D remains unclear. V lost 0 bases to trimming and J lost 3 bases, with 22 bases between them. The CDR3 runs to 18 residues. The V gene's germline CDR1 is SGHRS and CDR2 YFSETQ. In DNA form, the CDR3 reads TGCGCCAGCAGCTTGGGCCAATTTGGACCGGACGGATACTACGAGCAGTACTTC. This gives the protein CASSLGQFGPDGYYEQYF.

The table lists this clonotype with many counts. The chain uses TRBV6-2 or TRBV6-3 and TRBJ2-2, with D unclear. The CDR3 has 16 amino acids. Germline V gene lookup returns CDR1 MNHEY and CDR2 SVGEGT. V dropped 8 bases and J dropped 3 bases, with 19 bases sitting between them. The CDR3 bases are TGTGCCAGCGTCTATGGTGGGCCCCAAGACACCGGGGAGCTGTTTTTT. It encodes CASVYGGPQDTGELFF.

The chain couples TRBV4-1 to TRBJ2-5; 9 nucleotides line up with TRBD1. The CDR3 is 16 amino acids. The germline V gene encodes CDR1 MGHRA and CDR2 YSYEKL. Trimming took 3 bases from V and 4 from J; bases not matched to a gene: 9. The CDR3: CASSHTPGQGAETQYF. CDR3 nucleotides: TGCGCCAGCAGCCATACACCGGGACAGGGTGCAGAGACCCAGTACTTC.

CDR3 residues: CSARDPPSSEQFF. CDR3 nucleotide sequence: TGCAGTGCTAGAGATCCTCCAAGTTCTGAGCAGTTCTTC. The rearrangement joins TRBV20-1 to TRBJ2-1; D is ambiguous. Germline CDR1 and CDR2: DFQATT and SNEGSKA (reference sequence). This CDR3 region has 13 residues. V gave up 0 bases and J gave up 9 bases, with 12 bases separating them.